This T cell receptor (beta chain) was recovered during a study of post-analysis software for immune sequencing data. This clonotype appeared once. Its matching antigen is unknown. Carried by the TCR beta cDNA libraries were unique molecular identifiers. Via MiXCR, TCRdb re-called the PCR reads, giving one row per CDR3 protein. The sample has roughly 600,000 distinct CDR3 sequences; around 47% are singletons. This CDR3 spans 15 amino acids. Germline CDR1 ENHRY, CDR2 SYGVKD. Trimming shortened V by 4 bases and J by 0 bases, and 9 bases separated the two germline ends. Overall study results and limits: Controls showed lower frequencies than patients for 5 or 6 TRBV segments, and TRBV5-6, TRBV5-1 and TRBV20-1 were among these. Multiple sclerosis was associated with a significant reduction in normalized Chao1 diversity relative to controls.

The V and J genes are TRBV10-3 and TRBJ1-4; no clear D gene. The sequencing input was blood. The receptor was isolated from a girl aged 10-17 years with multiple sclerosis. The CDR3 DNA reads TGTGCCATCAGTGCCGCAGCTCCAACTAATGAAAAACTGTTTTTT. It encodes CAISAAAPTNEKLFF.